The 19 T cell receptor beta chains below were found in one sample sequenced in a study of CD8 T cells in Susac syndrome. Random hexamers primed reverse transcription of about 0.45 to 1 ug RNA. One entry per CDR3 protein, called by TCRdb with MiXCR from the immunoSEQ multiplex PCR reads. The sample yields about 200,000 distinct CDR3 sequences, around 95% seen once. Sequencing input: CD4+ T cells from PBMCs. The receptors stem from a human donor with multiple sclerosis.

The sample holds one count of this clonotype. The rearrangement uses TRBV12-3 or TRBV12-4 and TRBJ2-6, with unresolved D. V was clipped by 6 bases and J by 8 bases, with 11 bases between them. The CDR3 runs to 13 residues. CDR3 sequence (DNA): TGTGCCAGCAGCCCCCGGTCTTCCAACGTCCTGACTTTC. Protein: CASSPRSSNVLTF.

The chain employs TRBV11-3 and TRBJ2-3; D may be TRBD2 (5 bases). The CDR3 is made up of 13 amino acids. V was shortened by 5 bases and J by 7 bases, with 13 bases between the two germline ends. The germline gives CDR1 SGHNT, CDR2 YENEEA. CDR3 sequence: CASSTDSGNTQYF. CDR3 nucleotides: TGTGCCAGCAGCACCGATTCGGGGAATACGCAGTATTTT.

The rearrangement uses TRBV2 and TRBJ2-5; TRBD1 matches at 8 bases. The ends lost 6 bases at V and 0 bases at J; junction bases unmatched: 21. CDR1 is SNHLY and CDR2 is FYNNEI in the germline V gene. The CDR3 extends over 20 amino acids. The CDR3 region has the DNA TGTGCCAGCAGGGAAAAAAGCCTCGGGACAGGTAGACCCTACCAAGAGACCCAGTACTTC. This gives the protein CASREKSLGTGRPYQETQYF.

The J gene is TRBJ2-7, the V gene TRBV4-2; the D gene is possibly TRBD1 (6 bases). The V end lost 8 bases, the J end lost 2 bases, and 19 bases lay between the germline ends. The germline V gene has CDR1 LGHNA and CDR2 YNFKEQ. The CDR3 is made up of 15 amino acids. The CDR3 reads CASRLDKGVPYEQYF. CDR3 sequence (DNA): TGTGCCAGCCGATTGGACAAGGGGGTTCCCTACGAGCAGTACTTC.

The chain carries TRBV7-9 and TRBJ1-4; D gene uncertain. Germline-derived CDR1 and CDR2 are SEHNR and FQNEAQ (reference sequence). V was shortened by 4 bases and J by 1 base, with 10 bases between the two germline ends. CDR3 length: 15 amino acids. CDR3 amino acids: CASSSSVGTNEKLFF. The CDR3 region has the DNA TGTGCCAGCAGCTCGAGTGTAGGAACTAATGAAAAACTGTTTTTT. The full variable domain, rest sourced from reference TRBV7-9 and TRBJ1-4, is DTGVSQNPRHKITKRGQNVTFRCDPISEHNRLYWYRQTLGQGPEFLTYFQNEAQLEKSRLLSDRFSAERPKGSFSTLEIQRTEQGDSAMYLCASSSSVGTNEKLFFGSGTQLSVL.

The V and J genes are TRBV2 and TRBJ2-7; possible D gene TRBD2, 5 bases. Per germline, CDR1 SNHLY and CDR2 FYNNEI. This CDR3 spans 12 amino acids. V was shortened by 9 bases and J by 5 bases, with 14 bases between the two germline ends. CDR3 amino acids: CARPRGPDEQYV. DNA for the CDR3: TGTGCCAGACCCCGGGGTCCCGACGAGCAGTACGTC.

CDR3 bases: TGTGCCAGCAGTGAAAGACCGGCAGGTAGCTCCTACGAGCAGTACTTC. It is translated as CASSERPAGSSYEQYF. This chain connects TRBV2 to TRBJ2-7; D gene uncertain. The CDR3 runs to 16 residues. The ends were cut back, 2 bases at V and 0 bases at J, with 14 bases in the middle. Per the germline V gene, CDR1 is SNHLY and CDR2 is FYNNEI.

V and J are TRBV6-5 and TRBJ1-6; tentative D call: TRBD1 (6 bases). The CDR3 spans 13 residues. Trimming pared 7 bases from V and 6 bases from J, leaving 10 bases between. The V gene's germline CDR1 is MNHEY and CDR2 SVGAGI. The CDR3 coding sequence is TGTGCCAGCACCCAACAGGGTAATTCACCCCTCCACTTT. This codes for CASTQQGNSPLHF.

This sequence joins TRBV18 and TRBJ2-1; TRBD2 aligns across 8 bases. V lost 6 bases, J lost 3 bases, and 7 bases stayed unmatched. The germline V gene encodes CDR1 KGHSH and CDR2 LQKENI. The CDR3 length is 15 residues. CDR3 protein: CASSRLAGNYNEQFF. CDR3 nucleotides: TGTGCCAGCTCGCGGCTAGCGGGCAACTACAATGAGCAGTTCTTC.

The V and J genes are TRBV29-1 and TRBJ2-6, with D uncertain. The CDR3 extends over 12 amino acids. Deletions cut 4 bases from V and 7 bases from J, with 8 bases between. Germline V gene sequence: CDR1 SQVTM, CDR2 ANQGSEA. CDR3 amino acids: CSVVVTANVLTF. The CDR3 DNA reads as TGCAGCGTTGTGGTGACAGCCAACGTCCTGACTTTC.

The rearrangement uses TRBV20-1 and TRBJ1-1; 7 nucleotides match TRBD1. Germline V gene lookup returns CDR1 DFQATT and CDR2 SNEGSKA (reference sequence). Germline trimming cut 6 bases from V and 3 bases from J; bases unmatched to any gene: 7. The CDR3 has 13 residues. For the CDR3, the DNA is TGCAGTGCCAGGACAGGTCAAGACACTGAAGCTTTCTTT. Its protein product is CSARTGQDTEAFF.

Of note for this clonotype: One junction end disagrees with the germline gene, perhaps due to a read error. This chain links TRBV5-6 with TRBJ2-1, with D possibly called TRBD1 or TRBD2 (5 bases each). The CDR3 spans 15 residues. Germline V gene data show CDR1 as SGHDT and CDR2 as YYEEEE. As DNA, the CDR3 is TGTGCCAGCAGCTCGGGACCGGGTGGGAACAATCAGCAGTTCTTC. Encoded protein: CASSSGPGGNNQQFF.

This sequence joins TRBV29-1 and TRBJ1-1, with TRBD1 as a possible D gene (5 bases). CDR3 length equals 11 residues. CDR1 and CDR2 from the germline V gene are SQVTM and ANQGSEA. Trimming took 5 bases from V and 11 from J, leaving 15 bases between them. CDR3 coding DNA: TGCAGCGTTCGGGACGAGGGCGCGGCTTTCTTT. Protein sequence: CSVRDEGAAFF.

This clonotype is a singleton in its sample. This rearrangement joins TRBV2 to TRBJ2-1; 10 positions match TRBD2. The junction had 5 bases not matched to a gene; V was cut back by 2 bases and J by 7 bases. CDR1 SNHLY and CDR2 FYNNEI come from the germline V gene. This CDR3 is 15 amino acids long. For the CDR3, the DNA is TGTGCCAGCAGTGAACTAGCGGGGGTAGGAAATGAGCAGTTCTTC. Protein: CASSELAGVGNEQFF.

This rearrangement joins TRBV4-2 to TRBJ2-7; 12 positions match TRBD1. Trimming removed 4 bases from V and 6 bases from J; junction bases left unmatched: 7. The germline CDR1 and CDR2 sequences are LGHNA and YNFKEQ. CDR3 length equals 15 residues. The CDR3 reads CASSLSGTGGFEQYF. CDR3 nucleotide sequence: TGTGCCAGCAGCCTCTCCGGGACAGGGGGCTTCGAGCAGTACTTC.

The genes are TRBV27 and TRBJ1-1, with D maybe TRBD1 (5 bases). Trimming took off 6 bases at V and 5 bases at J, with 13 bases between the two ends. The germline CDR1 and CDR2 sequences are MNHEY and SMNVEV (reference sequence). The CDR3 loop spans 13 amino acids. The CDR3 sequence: CASSFRGGTEAFF. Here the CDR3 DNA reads TGTGCCAGCAGCTTTCGGGGGGGGACTGAAGCTTTCTTT.

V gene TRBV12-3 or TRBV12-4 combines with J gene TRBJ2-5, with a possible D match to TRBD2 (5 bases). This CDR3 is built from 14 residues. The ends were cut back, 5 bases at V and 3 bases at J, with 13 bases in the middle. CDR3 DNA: TGTGCCAGCAGTCCGCATGGGAGCAAAGAGACCCAGTACTTC. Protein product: CASSPHGSKETQYF.

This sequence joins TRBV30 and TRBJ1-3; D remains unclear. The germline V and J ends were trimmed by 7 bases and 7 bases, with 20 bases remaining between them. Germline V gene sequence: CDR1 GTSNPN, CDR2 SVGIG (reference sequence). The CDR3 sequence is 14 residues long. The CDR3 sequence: CAFRGRRSENTIYF. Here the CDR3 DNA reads TGTGCCTTCCGTGGCCGCCGTTCTGAGAACACCATATATTTT.

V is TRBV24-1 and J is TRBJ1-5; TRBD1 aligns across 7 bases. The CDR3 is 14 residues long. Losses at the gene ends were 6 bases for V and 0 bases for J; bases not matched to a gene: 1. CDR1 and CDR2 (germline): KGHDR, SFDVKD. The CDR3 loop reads CATSNRGSNQPQHF. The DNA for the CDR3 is TGTGCCACCAGTAACAGGGGTAGCAATCAGCCCCAGCATTTT.